The 21 T cell receptor beta chains presented below share a single source sample, sequenced in a study of blood T cell repertoires in COVID-19. TCRdb keeps only in-frame clones here, not all; method: immunoSEQ multiplex PCR. Of roughly 300,000 clones in the sample, roughly four fifths were seen once. Material for sequencing was peripheral blood. The receptors shown here come from a woman aged 50 to 60 who had recovered from COVID-19.

The CDR3 region is CASSDTGGFYGYTF. As DNA, the CDR3 is TGTGCCAGCAGCGATACAGGGGGCTTCTATGGCTACACCTTC. The V call is TRBV28, the J call TRBJ1-2; 9 bases are shared with TRBD1. Germline V lookup: CDR1 MDHEN, CDR2 SYDVKM. CDR3 size: 14 residues. Trimming removed 6 bases from V and 4 bases from J; junction bases left unmatched: 6.

The chain recombines TRBV2 with TRBJ1-4; TRBD1 aligns across 9 bases. The V gene's germline CDR1 is SNHLY and CDR2 FYNNEI. This CDR3 has 16 amino acids. Germline trimming cut 5 bases from V and 0 bases from J; bases unmatched to any gene: 4. The CDR3: CASSRDRAATNEKLFF. The CDR3, as DNA: TGTGCCAGCAGTAGGGACAGGGCTGCAACTAATGAAAAACTGTTTTTT.

This clone occurred a few times. The J gene is TRBJ1-2, the V gene TRBV3-1 (or the pseudogene TRBV3-2), with 8 bases identical to TRBD1. CDR1 and CDR2 (germline): LGHDT, YNNKEL (reference sequence). The CDR3 covers 14 residues. V lost 2 bases and J lost 8; bases outside the gene matches: 7. The DNA of the CDR3 is TGTGCCAGCAGCCAACGCGAGACAGGGGTCGGCTACACCTTC. Amino acid sequence: CASSQRETGVGYTF.

The rearrangement joins TRBV18 to TRBJ1-2; 7 bases map to TRBD1. CDR3 length: 17 residues. The ends lost 0 bases at V and 7 bases at J; junction bases unmatched: 14. CDR1 is KGHSH and CDR2 is LQKENI in the germline V gene. CDR3 amino acids: CASSPPTGAPLRSGYTF. CDR3 in DNA: TGTGCCAGCTCACCACCTACAGGGGCGCCCCTAAGATCTGGCTACACCTTC.

This chain links TRBV6-2 or TRBV6-3 with TRBJ1-1; 7 bases map to TRBD1. Germline V gene data show CDR1 as MNHEY and CDR2 as SVGEGT. The CDR3 is made up of 12 amino acids. J was trimmed by 10 bases and V by 4 bases; bases with no gene match: 6. CDR3 protein: CASSLARDRAFF. The CDR3 bases are TGTGCCAGCAGTTTGGCACGGGACAGAGCTTTCTTT.

J is TRBJ2-3 and V is TRBV7-2; possibly TRBD2 for D (6 bases). Germline-derived CDR1 and CDR2 are SGHTA and FQGNSA. Trimming pared 3 bases from V and 4 bases from J, leaving 11 bases between. CDR3 length equals 14 residues. CDR3 bases: TGTGCCAGCAGCTTCCGGGAGTCCGCAGATACGCAGTATTTT. Amino acids: CASSFRESADTQYF.

This clone was recorded only once. This chain joins TRBV5-4 and TRBJ1-5; TRBD1 matches at 8 bases. The CDR3 is 15 amino acids. The germline CDR1 and CDR2 sequences are SGHNT and YYREEE (reference sequence). V lost 0 bases to trimming and J lost 2 bases; unmatched junction nucleotides: 1. The DNA for the CDR3 is TGTGCCAGCAGCTTGGCGGGACAGGGCAATCAGCCCCAGCATTTT. Amino acids: CASSLAGQGNQPQHF.

This rearrangement joins TRBV11-2 to TRBJ2-7; D perhaps matches TRBD1 (7 bases). Germline CDR1 reads SGHAT; CDR2 reads FQNNGV. V was cut by 3 bases and J by 4 bases, with 16 bases left in between. The CDR3 covers 15 residues. CDR3 sequence reads: CASSLIQGRSYEQYF. The CDR3 DNA reads as TGTGCCAGCAGCTTGATACAGGGGAGGTCTTACGAGCAGTACTTC.

The chain links TRBV6-5 to TRBJ2-1; 10 positions match TRBD1. Germline CDR1 is MNHEY and CDR2 is SVGAGI. J was trimmed by 1 base and V by 7 bases; bases with no gene match: 4. The CDR3 has 15 amino acids. The CDR3 bases are TGTGCCAGCACCCGGGACAGGGGATCCTACAATGAGCAGTTCTTC. This codes for CASTRDRGSYNEQFF.

The sample holds a few counts of this clone. The V call is TRBV7-2, the J call TRBJ2-2; TRBD1 aligns across 7 bases. Germline V gene sequence: CDR1 SGHTA, CDR2 FQGNSA. CDR3 size: 15 residues. Trimming cost V 5 bases and J 2 bases; bases outside gene matches: 5. CDR3 nucleotides: TGTGCCAGCAGCCGGGACAGCGGTAACACCGGGGAGCTGTTTTTT. Its protein product is CASSRDSGNTGELFF.

The chain employs TRBV28 and TRBJ1-5; the D gene is possibly TRBD1 (6 bases). The CDR3 sequence is 15 residues long. Germline values: CDR1 MDHEN, CDR2 SYDVKM. The germline V and J ends were trimmed by 4 bases and 1 base, with 11 bases remaining between them. CDR3 sequence: CASSSRQASNQPQHF. CDR3 bases: TGTGCCAGCAGTTCACGACAGGCAAGCAATCAGCCCCAGCATTTT.

CDR3 amino acids: CASSQGSGHRVGETQYF. DNA for the CDR3: TGCGCCAGCAGCCAGGGATCGGGACACCGAGTTGGAGAGACCCAGTACTTC. The chain couples TRBV4-3 to TRBJ2-5, with a weak D call TRBD1 (6 bases). CDR3 length: 17 amino acids. The germline V and J ends were trimmed by 3 bases and 4 bases, with 21 bases remaining between them. Germline values: CDR1 LGHNA, CDR2 YSLEER.

This chain links TRBV6-5 with TRBJ2-5; TRBD1 matches at 7 bases. Germline loops: CDR1 MNHEY, CDR2 SVGAGI. The CDR3 covers 13 residues. V shed 2 bases, J shed 3 bases, and the junction held 0 bases outside the gene matches. The CDR3 nucleotides read TGTGCCAGCAGTTACGACAGGGAAGAGACCCAGTACTTC. The encoded protein is CASSYDREETQYF.

This clone was found once. The chain carries TRBV14 and TRBJ2-5; D not certain. Deletions cut 0 bases from V and 5 bases from J, with 16 bases between. Germline CDR1 and CDR2: SGHDN and FVKESK. This CDR3 spans 16 amino acids. CDR3 in DNA: TGTGCCAGCAGCCAAGAGATCGACCGGCAGGTGGAGACCCAGTACTTC. It yields the protein CASSQEIDRQVETQYF.

This chain joins TRBV11-3 and TRBJ2-3; a possible D gene is TRBD1 (6 bases). Germline V gene data show CDR1 as SGHNT and CDR2 as YENEEA. The CDR3 has 16 residues. Trimming took 1 base from V and 3 from J, leaving 14 bases between them. CDR3 sequence (DNA): TGTGCCAGCAGCTTAGGCCGGAGTCAGGGGACAGATACGCAGTATTTT. As protein: CASSLGRSQGTDTQYF.

The genes are TRBV2 and TRBJ1-2; unclear D gene. CDR1 and CDR2 from the germline V gene are SNHLY and FYNNEI. This CDR3 has 15 amino acids. The germline V and J ends were trimmed by 6 bases and 1 base, with 15 bases remaining between them. In DNA, the CDR3 is TGTGCCAGCAGCCTTGGGTGGGGAGGTAACTATGGCTACACCTTC. It specifies CASSLGWGGNYGYTF.

The chain uses TRBV3-1 (or the pseudogene TRBV3-2) and TRBJ2-3, with D possibly matching TRBD1 (6 bases). This CDR3 is built from 13 residues. Germline lookup yields CDR1 LGHDT and CDR2 YNNKEL (reference sequence). V was shortened by 4 bases and J by 4 bases, with 9 bases between the two germline ends. CDR3 amino acids: CASSRRGADTQYF. The DNA for the CDR3 is TGTGCCAGCAGCCGCAGGGGTGCAGATACGCAGTATTTT.

This clone was counted a single time. The chain uses TRBV5-4 and TRBJ2-5, with D tentatively TRBD1 (6 bases). From germline, CDR1 is SGHNT and CDR2 YYREEE (reference sequence). V was cut by 5 bases and J by 0 bases, with 8 bases left in between. This CDR3 is 13 amino acids long. This CDR3 is CASRDSNQETQYF. In DNA, the CDR3 is TGTGCCAGCAGGGACAGTAACCAAGAGACCCAGTACTTC.

The CDR3 DNA follows: TGTGCCAGCAGCCCCCAGGCAACGCTAGCTTACAATGAGCAGTTCTTC. The encoded protein is CASSPQATLAYNEQFF. The genes are TRBV9 and TRBJ2-1; tentative D call: TRBD2 (5 bases). The germline gives CDR1 SGDLS, CDR2 YYNGEE. The V gene lost 4 bases and the J gene lost 4 bases, with 18 bases spanning the gap. The CDR3 is 16 amino acids. Filled out from reference TRBV9 and TRBJ2-1, the complete variable domain reads DSGVTQTPKHLITATGQRVTLRCSPRSGDLSVYWYQQSLDQGLQFLIQYYNGEERAKGNILERFSAQQFPDLHSELNLSSLELGDSALYFCASSPQATLAYNEQFFGPGTRLTVL.

This chain links TRBV7-3 with TRBJ2-1, with TRBD2 as a possible D gene (6 bases). The CDR3 sequence is 20 residues long. Germline V gives CDR1 SGHTA, CDR2 FQGTGA. Trimming cost V 5 bases and J 4 bases, with 30 bases left between them. CDR3 protein: CASSPPHPREGGAGYNEQFF. The CDR3 region has the DNA TGTGCCAGCAGCCCCCCCCACCCCAGGGAAGGAGGGGCGGGTTACAATGAGCAGTTCTTC.

The V and J genes are TRBV4-3 and TRBJ2-2; 14 bases fit TRBD2. The CDR3 covers 16 residues. The trim removed 1 base at V and 8 bases at J, leaving 3 bases unmatched. Germline assignment: CDR1 LGHNA and CDR2 YSLEER. CDR3 in DNA: TGCGCCAGCAGCCAAGGGGGACTAGCGGGAGCAGGGGAGCTGTTTTTT. Translating gives CASSQGGLAGAGELFF.